The 18 T cell receptor beta chains below all came from one sample that was sequenced in a study of shared clonotypes between healthy human individuals. Assay used: immunoSEQ multiplex PCR; TCRdb lists only in-frame clones, some missing. The repertoire holds about 680,000 clones, around four fifths seen once, with around 1.7% in the top ten. The sequenced sample consisted of memory CD4+ T cells sorted from blood. As to subset: CD45RA-negative fraction. The receptors shown here come from a woman in her twenties or thirties in good health.

The chain couples TRBV28 to TRBJ2-7; a weak D match, TRBD1 (6 bases). V was cut by 4 bases and J by 6 bases, with 10 bases left in between. The CDR3 has 12 residues. Per germline, CDR1 MDHEN and CDR2 SYDVKM. The CDR3 DNA sequence: TGTGCCAGCAGTTCCCAGGGGACCGAGCAGTACTTC. Translation: CASSSQGTEQYF.

The rearrangement links TRBV19 to TRBJ2-1, with D possibly matching TRBD2 (6 bases). Trimming shortened V by 4 bases and J by 6 bases, and 22 bases separated the two germline ends. The CDR3 runs 17 residues. Germline V gene data show CDR1 as LNHDA and CDR2 as SQIVND (reference sequence). The CDR3 loop reads CASSTPPGRGGVNEQFF. In nucleotides, the CDR3 is TGTGCCAGTAGTACCCCCCCGGGGCGGGGCGGGGTCAATGAGCAGTTCTTC.

The chain carries TRBV28 and TRBJ1-5; D unresolved. Germline V gene sequence: CDR1 MDHEN, CDR2 SYDVKM. The CDR3 is 14 residues long. V lost 2 bases, J lost 9 bases, and 14 bases lay in between. CDR3 nucleotides: TGTGCCAGCAGTTTAAGGTCCGGATTGGGGCCCCAGCATTTT. Translated: CASSLRSGLGPQHF.

V is TRBV29-1 and J is TRBJ1-5; TRBD1 matches at 8 bases. V dropped 5 bases and J dropped 6; count of bases not matched to a gene: 6. This CDR3 comprises 13 residues. Germline loops: CDR1 SQVTM, CDR2 ANQGSEA. CDR3 region: CSVQDRVGQPQHF. DNA of the CDR3: TGCAGCGTTCAGGACAGGGTAGGTCAGCCCCAGCATTTT.

This clone has only a few counts. The genes are TRBV27 and TRBJ1-2, with 7 bases fitting TRBD1. V was clipped by 8 bases and J by 8 bases; unmatched bases: 11. Germline loops: CDR1 MNHEY, CDR2 SMNVEV (reference sequence). The CDR3 contains 13 residues. For the CDR3, the DNA is TGTGCCAGCTTTAAACAGGGGTCGCGAGGCTACACCTTC. Protein: CASFKQGSRGYTF.

Regarding this clone: Other DNA sequences of this sample code for an identical CDR3. The J gene is TRBJ1-2, the V gene TRBV28, with TRBD1 as a possible D gene (5 bases). The CDR3 loop spans 14 amino acids. V shed 6 bases and J shed 0 bases, with 11 bases lying between them. Germline CDR1 is MDHEN and CDR2 is SYDVKM. CDR3 nucleotide sequence: TGTGCCAGCAGAGACCGGGGGGCTAACTATGGCTACACCTTC. It codes for CASRDRGANYGYTF.

The rearrangement joins TRBV11-2 to TRBJ2-7, with D hard to call. This CDR3 contains 13 residues. V gave up 0 bases and J gave up 7 bases, with 10 bases separating them. In germline, CDR1 is SGHAT, CDR2 FQNNGV. The CDR3 is CASSLDSIGEQYF. The CDR3 DNA is TGTGCCAGCAGCTTAGATTCCATTGGGGAGCAGTACTTC.

The rearrangement links TRBV29-1 to TRBJ2-5, with 9 bases fitting TRBD2. The J call may be in error: the DNA end matches TRBJ2-7 better. Germline CDR1 SQVTM, CDR2 ANQGSEA. The CDR3 has 13 amino acids. The CDR3 DNA reads TGCAGCGTTTATAGCGGGAGCGGCTACGAGCAGTACTTC. Encoded protein: CSVYSGSGYEQYF.

This clone was counted ten times or more. V usage is TRBV5-1 and J usage is TRBJ2-7; 11 bases agree with TRBD2. The CDR3 is 15 amino acids. Losses at the gene ends were 2 bases for V and 3 bases for J; bases not matched to a gene: 4. Germline V gene data show CDR1 as SGHRS and CDR2 as YFSETQ. The CDR3 region is CASSFTSGSNYEQYF. In DNA, the CDR3 is TGCGCCAGCAGCTTTACTAGCGGGAGTAACTACGAGCAGTACTTC.

The chain has TRBV28 and TRBJ2-3; possibly TRBD2 for D (6 bases). The V gene lost 0 bases and the J gene lost 0 bases, with 16 bases spanning the gap. This CDR3 has 18 amino acids. CDR1 and CDR2 from the germline V gene are MDHEN and SYDVKM. The CDR3 loop reads CASSLWSLGGASTDTQYF. The DNA for the CDR3 is TGTGCCAGCAGTTTATGGTCACTCGGCGGGGCGAGCACAGATACGCAGTATTTT.

This clone appeared once. V usage is TRBV6-6 and J usage is TRBJ1-1, with a weak D call TRBD1 (5 bases). Germline CDR1 is MNHNY and CDR2 is SVGAGI (reference sequence). Trimming cost V 7 bases and J 0 bases, with 12 bases left between them. This CDR3 has 14 residues. The CDR3 coding sequence is TGTGCCAGCACCCTAATAGGGGTGAACACTGAAGCTTTCTTT. This sequence encodes CASTLIGVNTEAFF.

The gene calls are TRBV28 and TRBJ1-2; D may be TRBD1 (5 bases). This CDR3 region has 14 residues. From germline, CDR1 is MDHEN and CDR2 SYDVKM. Trimming shortened V by 1 base and J by 3 bases, and 9 bases separated the two germline ends. The CDR3 nucleotides read TGTGCCAGCAGTTTATTCGGGGCCTACTATGGCTACACCTTC. Its protein product is CASSLFGAYYGYTF.

Details on this clone: This same CDR3 is encoded by further DNA sequences in the sample. J is TRBJ2-1 and V is TRBV5-1, with 8 bases lining up with TRBD1. Germline V CDR1 and CDR2: SGHRS, YFSETQ. This CDR3 is built from 15 residues. With 3 bases clipped from V and 3 bases from J, the junction kept 5 bases outside the gene matches. CDR3 DNA sequence: TGCGCCAGCAGCTCCGAAGGACAGGGCTACAATGAGCAGTTCTTC. This translates into CASSSEGQGYNEQFF.

The rearrangement links TRBV30 to TRBJ2-3; 10 nucleotides agree with TRBD2. V trimming: 0 bases; J trimming: 4 bases; junction bases outside the gene matches: 1. The germline V gene has CDR1 GTSNPN and CDR2 SVGIG (reference sequence). The CDR3 runs to 14 residues. CDR3 in amino acids: CAWSVSGRADTQYF. CDR3 nucleotide sequence: TGTGCCTGGAGTGTAAGCGGGAGGGCAGATACGCAGTATTTT. The full variable domain, its missing parts supplied by reference TRBV30 and TRBJ2-3, is SQTIHQWPATLVQPVGSPLSLECTVEGTSNPNLYWYRQAAGRGLQLLFYSVGIGQISSEVPQNLSASRPQDRQFILSSKKLLLSDSGFYLCAWSVSGRADTQYFGPGTRLTVL.

The rearrangement joins TRBV27 to TRBJ1-4; D gene uncertain. This CDR3 spans 15 amino acids. V lost 3 bases to trimming and J lost 6 bases, with 14 bases between them. Germline values: CDR1 MNHEY, CDR2 SMNVEV (reference sequence). The CDR3 bases are TGTGCCAGCAGTTTTCGCGAACCGGACGATGAAAAACTGTTTTTT. Residues: CASSFREPDDEKLFF.

This chain joins TRBV6-5 and TRBJ1-6; 7 bases are shared with TRBD1. The germline V gene has CDR1 MNHEY and CDR2 SVGAGI. The CDR3 is made up of 15 amino acids. J gave up 5 bases and V 2 bases, and 3 bases lay outside the gene matches. CDR3: CASSYETGNNSPLHF. In nucleotides, the CDR3 is TGTGCCAGCAGTTACGAGACAGGGAATAATTCACCCCTCCACTTT.

The chain employs TRBV5-4 and TRBJ2-3, with 7 bases identical to TRBD1. This CDR3 region has 14 residues. Trimming took 2 bases from V and 4 from J; bases not matched to a gene: 4. The germline CDR1 and CDR2 sequences are SGHNT and YYREEE (reference sequence). CDR3 sequence reads: CASSFSGGADTQYF. The CDR3 nucleotides are TGTGCCAGCAGCTTTTCAGGGGGAGCAGATACGCAGTATTTT.

This clone was observed a few times. The chain couples TRBV4-1 to TRBJ1-3, with D unclear. V gave up 0 bases and J gave up 8 bases, with 5 bases separating them. The CDR3 spans 12 residues. Germline V CDR1 and CDR2: MGHRA, YSYEKL. CDR3 region: CASSQEGYTIYF. Here the CDR3 DNA reads TGCGCCAGCAGCCAAGAGGGTTACACCATATATTTT.